This TCR beta chain was sequenced in a study of blood T cell repertoires in COVID-19. Study in general: COVID-19 samples, acute and convalescent, were from the United States, Italy and Spain. Sources were T cells, B-cell-depleted T cells, or PBMCs; the material itself was cDNA or gDNA.

Original handling: Amplifying reference gene primers gave estimates of nucleated cell counts. Sequencing used immunoSEQ multiplex PCR; TCRdb keeps in-frame clones, though not all of them. V and J calls and clone size are those listed in that table; D and trimming were worked out from the DNA. The data contain more than 200,000 clones, 75% to 90% of them singletons. Trimming cost V 6 bases and J 9 bases; bases outside gene matches: 11. This CDR3 is built from 15 residues. The germline gives CDR1 MNHEY, CDR2 SVGAGI. Input material: peripheral blood. The TCR sequence derives from a man aged 35 to 55 with acute or convalescent COVID-19. The chain recombines TRBV6-5 with TRBJ1-6, with 7 bases that match TRBD1. CDR3 bases: TGTGCCAGCAGCTATCGCAGGGGGGTATCTTCACCCCTCCACTTT. Its protein is CASSYRRGVSSPLHF.